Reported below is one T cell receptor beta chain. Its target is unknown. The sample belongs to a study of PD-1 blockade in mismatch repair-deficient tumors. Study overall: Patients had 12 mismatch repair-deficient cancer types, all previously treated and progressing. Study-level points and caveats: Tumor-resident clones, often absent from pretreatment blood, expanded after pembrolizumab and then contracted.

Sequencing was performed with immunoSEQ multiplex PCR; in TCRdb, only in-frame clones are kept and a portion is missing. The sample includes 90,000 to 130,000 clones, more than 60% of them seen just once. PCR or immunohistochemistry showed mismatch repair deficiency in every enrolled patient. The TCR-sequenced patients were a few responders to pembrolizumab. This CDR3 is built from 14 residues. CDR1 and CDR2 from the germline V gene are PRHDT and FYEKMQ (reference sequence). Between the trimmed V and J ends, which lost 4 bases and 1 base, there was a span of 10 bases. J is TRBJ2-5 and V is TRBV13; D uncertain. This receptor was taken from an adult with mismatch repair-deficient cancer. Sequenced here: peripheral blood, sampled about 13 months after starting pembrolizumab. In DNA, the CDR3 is TGTGCCAGCAGCTCACCCCGCTCCCAAGAGACCCAGTACTTC. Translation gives CASSSPRSQETQYF. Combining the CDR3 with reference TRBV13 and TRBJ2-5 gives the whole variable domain AAGVIQSPRHLIKEKRETATLKCYPIPRHDTVYWYQQGPGQDPQFLISFYEKMQSDKGSIPDRFSAQQFSDYHSELNMSSLELGDSALYFCASSSPRSQETQYFGPGTRLLVL.